The clone carrying this TCR beta chain was seen a handful of times. The CDR3 has 15 amino acids. Trimming cost V 1 base and J 9 bases, with 19 bases left between them. Looked up from germline, CDR1 is DFQATT and CDR2 is SNEGSKA (reference sequence). Time point described: pre-sensitization, week 0. Sample treatment: therapeutic diphenylcyclopropenone sensitization with weekly scalp DPC. Someone pulled total RNA out of unfractionated whole blood. The sample belongs to a study of human T cells and chemical hapten exposure. Library construction involved attaching unique molecular identifiers to individual cDNA molecules, which allowed quantitative, reproducible TCR counting. In TCRdb, the RACE reads were re-called with MiXCR into one record per CDR3 protein. The table includes some 49,000 distinct CDR3 sequences, approximately 9.7% detected once.

This TCR was sampled from a young woman with alopecia areata. Some clones in this sample may be carry-over from other donors' samples. V and J are TRBV20-1 and TRBJ1-5; D gene uncertain. Sample: whole blood, taken in connection with sensitization to the hapten diphenylcyclopropenone (DPC). As DNA, the CDR3 is TGCAGTGCTAGAGGGTATCAGACCGGGAGCTGGCCCCAGCATTTT. This codes for CSARGYQTGSWPQHF.